This TCR beta chain was obtained from a study of cytomegalovirus exposure and HLA in healthy donors. General observations from the study: Whilst most TCR sequences proved rare, a subset of public TCRs occurred across many donors. Listed as cytomegalovirus-associated were 170 or so TCR beta chains.

This CDR3 has 14 amino acids. Germline lookup yields CDR1 SNHLY and CDR2 FYNNEI. With V trimmed by 2 bases and J by 2 bases, 3 bases remained unmatched. TCRdb keeps only in-frame clones here, not all; method: immunoSEQ multiplex PCR. Of 150,000 to 200,000 clones in the sample, 80% to 90% were seen once. Worth noting for this clone: Its antigen is unidentified.

The sample comprised PBMCs. The clonotype comes from a woman in her twenties or thirties in good health and CMV-seronegative. The rearrangement joins TRBV2 to TRBJ2-7, with 7 bases fitting TRBD2. The CDR3 is CASSEHRGAYEQYF. The CDR3 region has the DNA TGTGCCAGCAGTGAACATCGGGGGGCCTACGAGCAGTACTTC.